Here is one T cell receptor (beta chain) with its context. Its antigen is unidentified. The record originates from a study of metastatic and nonmetastatic thyroid tumors. Turning to the study itself: Repertoires of blood and of tissue (tumor or nodule) from malignant and benign thyroid patients were compared.

Authors' methods: For papillary thyroid cancer, a distant-metastasis classifier was constructed from CDR3 differences observed across clinicopathological groups. MiXCR re-clonotyped the PCR reads for TCRdb. The V and J calls were determined by TCRdb, not by the authors. The repertoire holds over 5,500 clones, with under 20% as singletons. Study-level results: It was reported that TCR beta diversity was significantly higher in malignant thyroid tumors than benign nodules, in blood and tumor.

The CDR3 spans 15 residues. The ends lost 3 bases at V and 3 bases at J; junction bases unmatched: 10. Germline CDR1 reads DFQATT; CDR2 reads SNEGSKA (reference sequence). No treatment of any kind had been given to any patient before thyroid surgery. Sequencing was carried out using adjacent normal tissue. V usage is TRBV20-1 and J usage is TRBJ2-7, with 8 bases fitting TRBD2. The receptor's source is a female donor with papillary thyroid cancer or a benign thyroid nodule (not recorded which). Some clones in this sample may be carry-over from other donors' samples. CDR3 sequence: CSARKEGTRLYEQYF. The CDR3 coding sequence is TGCAGTGCTAGGAAAGAGGGGACTAGACTCTACGAGCAGTACTTC.